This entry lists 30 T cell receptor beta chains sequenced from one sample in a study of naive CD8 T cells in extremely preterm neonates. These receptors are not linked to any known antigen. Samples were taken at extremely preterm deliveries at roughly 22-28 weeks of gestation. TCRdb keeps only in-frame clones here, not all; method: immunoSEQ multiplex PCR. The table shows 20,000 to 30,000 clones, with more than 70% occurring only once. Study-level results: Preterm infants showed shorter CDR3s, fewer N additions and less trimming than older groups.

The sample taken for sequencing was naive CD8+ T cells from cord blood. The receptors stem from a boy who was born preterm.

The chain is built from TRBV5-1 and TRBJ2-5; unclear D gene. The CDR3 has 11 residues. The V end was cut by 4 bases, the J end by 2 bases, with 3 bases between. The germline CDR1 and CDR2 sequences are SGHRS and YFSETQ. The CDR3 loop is CASSKQETQYF. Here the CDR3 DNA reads TGCGCCAGCAGCAAACAAGAGACCCAGTACTTC.

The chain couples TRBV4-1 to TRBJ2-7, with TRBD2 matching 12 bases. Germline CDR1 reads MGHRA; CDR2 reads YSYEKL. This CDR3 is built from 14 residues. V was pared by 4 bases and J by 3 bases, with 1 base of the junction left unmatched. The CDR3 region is CASSPGLAGYEQYF. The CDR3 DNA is TGCGCCAGCAGCCCGGGACTAGCGGGCTACGAGCAGTACTTC.

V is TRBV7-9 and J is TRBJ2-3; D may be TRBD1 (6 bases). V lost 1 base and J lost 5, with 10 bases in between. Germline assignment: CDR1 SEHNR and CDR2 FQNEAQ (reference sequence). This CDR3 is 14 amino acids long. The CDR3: CASSLVGGRDTQYF. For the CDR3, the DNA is TGTGCCAGCAGCTTAGTTGGGGGCAGAGATACGCAGTATTTT. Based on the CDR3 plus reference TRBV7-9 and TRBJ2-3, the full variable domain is DTGVSQNPRHKITKRGQNVTFRCDPISEHNRLYWYRQTLGQGPEFLTYFQNEAQLEKSRLLSDRFSAERPKGSFSTLEIQRTEQGDSAMYLCASSLVGGRDTQYFGPGTRLTVL.

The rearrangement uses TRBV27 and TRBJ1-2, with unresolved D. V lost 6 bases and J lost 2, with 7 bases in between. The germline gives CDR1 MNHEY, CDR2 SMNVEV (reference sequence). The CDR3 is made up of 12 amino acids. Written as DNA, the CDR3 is TGTGCCAGCAGAGACAAAAACTATGGCTACACCTTC. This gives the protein CASRDKNYGYTF.

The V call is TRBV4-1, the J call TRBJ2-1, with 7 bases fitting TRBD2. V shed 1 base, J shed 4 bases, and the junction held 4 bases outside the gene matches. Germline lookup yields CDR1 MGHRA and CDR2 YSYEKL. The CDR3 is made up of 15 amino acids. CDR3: CASSQVAGVYNEQFF. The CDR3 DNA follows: TGCGCCAGCAGCCAAGTTGCGGGGGTGTACAATGAGCAGTTCTTC.

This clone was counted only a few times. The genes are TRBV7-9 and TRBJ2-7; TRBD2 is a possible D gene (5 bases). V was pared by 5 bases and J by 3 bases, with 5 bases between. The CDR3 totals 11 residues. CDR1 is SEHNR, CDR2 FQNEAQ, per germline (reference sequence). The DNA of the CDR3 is TGTGCCAGCAGCACTAGCTACGAGCAGTACTTC. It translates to CASSTSYEQYF. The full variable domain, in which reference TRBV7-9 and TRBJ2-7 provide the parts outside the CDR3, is DTGVSQNPRHKITKRGQNVTFRCDPISEHNRLYWYRQTLGQGPEFLTYFQNEAQLEKSRLLSDRFSAERPKGSFSTLEIQRTEQGDSAMYLCASSTSYEQYFGPGTRLTVT.

CDR3 protein: CASSYGRGKQPQHF. The DNA for the CDR3 is TGTGCCAGCAGTTACGGCAGGGGAAAGCAGCCCCAGCATTTT. The chain uses TRBV6-5 and TRBJ1-5, with D possibly being TRBD1 (6 bases). CDR1 is MNHEY, CDR2 SVGAGI, per germline. The CDR3 totals 14 residues. Trimming took off 2 bases at V and 7 bases at J, with 12 bases between the two ends.

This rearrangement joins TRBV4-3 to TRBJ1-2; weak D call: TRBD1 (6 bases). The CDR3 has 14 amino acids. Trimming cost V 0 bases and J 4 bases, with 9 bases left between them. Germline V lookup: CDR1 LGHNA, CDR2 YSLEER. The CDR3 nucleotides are TGCGCCAGCAGCCAAGATGGGACATCCTATGGCTACACCTTC. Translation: CASSQDGTSYGYTF.

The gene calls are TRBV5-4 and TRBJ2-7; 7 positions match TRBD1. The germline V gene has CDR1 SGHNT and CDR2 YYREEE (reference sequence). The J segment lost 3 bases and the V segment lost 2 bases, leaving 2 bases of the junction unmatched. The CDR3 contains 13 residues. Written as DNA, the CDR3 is TGTGCCAGCAGCTTCGACAGGGACTACGAGCAGTACTTC. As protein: CASSFDRDYEQYF. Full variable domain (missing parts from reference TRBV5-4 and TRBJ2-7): ETGVTQSPTHLIKTRGQQVTLRCSSQSGHNTVSWYQQALGQGPQFIFQYYREEENGRGNFPPRFSGLQFPNYSSELNVNALELDDSALYLCASSFDRDYEQYFGPGTRLTVT.

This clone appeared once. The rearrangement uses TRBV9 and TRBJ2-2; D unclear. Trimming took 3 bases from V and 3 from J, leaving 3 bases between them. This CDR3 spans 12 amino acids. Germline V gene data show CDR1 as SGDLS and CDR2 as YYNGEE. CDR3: CASSGDTGELFF. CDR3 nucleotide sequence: TGTGCCAGCAGCGGGGACACCGGGGAGCTGTTTTTT.

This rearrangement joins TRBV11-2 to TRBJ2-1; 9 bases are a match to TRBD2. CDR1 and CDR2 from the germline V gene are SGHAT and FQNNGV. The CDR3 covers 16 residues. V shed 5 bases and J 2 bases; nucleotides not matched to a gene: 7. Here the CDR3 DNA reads TGTGCCAGCAGCGCAGCCGGGACTAGCCCCTACAATGAGCAGTTCTTC. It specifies CASSAAGTSPYNEQFF.

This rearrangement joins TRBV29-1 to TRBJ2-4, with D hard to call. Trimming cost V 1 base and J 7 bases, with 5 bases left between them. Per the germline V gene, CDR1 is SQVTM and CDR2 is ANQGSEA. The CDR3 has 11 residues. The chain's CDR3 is CSVEAHNIQYF. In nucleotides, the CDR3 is TGCAGCGTTGAAGCGCACAACATTCAGTACTTC.

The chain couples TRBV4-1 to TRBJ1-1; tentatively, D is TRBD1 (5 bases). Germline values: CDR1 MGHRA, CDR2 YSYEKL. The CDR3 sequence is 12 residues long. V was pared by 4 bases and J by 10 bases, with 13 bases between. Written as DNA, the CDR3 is TGCGCCAGCAGCCCATTGGGGGGAGGAGCTTTCTTT. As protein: CASSPLGGGAFF.

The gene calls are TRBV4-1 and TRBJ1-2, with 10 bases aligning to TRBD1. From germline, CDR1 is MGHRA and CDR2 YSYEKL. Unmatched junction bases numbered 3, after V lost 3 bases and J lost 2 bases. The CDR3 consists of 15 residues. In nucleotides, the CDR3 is TGCGCCAGCAGCCACAAGACAGGGGGCAACTATGGCTACACCTTC. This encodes CASSHKTGGNYGYTF.

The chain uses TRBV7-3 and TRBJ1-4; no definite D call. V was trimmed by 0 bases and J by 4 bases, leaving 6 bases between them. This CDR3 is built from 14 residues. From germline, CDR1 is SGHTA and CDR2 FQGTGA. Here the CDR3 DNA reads TGTGCCAGCAGCTTAACGAGGCATAATGAAAAACTGTTTTTT. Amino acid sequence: CASSLTRHNEKLFF.

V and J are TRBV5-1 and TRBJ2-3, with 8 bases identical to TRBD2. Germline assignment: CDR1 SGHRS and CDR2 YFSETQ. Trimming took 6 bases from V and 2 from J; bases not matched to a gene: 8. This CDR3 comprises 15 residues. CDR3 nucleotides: TGCGCCAGCAACGGGGGACTAGGGCTCACAGATACGCAGTATTTT. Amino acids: CASNGGLGLTDTQYF.

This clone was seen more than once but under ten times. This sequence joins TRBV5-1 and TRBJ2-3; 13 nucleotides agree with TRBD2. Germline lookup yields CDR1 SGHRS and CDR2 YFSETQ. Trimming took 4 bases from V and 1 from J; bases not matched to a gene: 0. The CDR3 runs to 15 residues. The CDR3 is CASSGLAGGTDTQYF. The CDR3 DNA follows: TGCGCCAGCAGCGGACTAGCGGGGGGCACAGATACGCAGTATTTT.

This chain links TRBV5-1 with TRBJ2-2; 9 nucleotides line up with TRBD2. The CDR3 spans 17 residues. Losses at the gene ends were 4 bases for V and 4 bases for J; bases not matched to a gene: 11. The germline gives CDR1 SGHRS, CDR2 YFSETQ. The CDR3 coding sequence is TGCGCCAGCAGCCAAGCTATTAGCGGGGGCCTCACCGGGGAGCTGTTTTTT. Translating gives CASSQAISGGLTGELFF.

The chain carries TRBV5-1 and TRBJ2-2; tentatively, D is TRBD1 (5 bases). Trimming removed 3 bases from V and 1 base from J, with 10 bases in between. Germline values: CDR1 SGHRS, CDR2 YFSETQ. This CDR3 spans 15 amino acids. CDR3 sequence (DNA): TGCGCCAGCAGCTACCCCACAGGGAACACCGGGGAGCTGTTTTTT. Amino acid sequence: CASSYPTGNTGELFF.

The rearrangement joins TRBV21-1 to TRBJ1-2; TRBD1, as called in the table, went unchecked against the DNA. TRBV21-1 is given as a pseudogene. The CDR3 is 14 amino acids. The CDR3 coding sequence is TGTGCCAGCAGCAAAGGGACAGCTAACTATGGCTACACCTTC. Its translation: CASSKGTANYGYTF.

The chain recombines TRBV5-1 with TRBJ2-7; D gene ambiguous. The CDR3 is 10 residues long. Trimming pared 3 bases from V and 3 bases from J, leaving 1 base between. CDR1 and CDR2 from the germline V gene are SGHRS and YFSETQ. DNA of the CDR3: TGCGCCAGCAGCTACTACGAGCAGTACTTC. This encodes CASSYYEQYF.

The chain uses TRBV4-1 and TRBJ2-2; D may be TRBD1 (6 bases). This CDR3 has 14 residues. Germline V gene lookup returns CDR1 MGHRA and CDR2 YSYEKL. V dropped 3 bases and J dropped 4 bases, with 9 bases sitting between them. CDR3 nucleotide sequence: TGCGCCAGCAGCCACAGGGGAAGCACCGGGGAGCTGTTTTTT. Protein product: CASSHRGSTGELFF.

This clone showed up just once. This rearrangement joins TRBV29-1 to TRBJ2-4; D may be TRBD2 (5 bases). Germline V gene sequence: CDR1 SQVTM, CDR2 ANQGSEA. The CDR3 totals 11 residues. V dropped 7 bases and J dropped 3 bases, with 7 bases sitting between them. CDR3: CSARDKNIQYF. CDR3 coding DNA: TGCAGCGCACGGGACAAAAACATTCAGTACTTC.

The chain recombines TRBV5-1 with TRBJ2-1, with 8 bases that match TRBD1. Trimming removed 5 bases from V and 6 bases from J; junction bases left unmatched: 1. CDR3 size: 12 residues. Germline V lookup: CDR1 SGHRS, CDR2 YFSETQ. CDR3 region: CASRTGANEQFF. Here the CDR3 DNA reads TGCGCCAGCAGGACAGGGGCCAATGAGCAGTTCTTC.

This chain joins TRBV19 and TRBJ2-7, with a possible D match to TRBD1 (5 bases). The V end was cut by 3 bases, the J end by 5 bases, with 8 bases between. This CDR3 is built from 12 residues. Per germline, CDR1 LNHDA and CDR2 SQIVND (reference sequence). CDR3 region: CASSMAGHEQYF. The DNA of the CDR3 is TGTGCCAGTAGTATGGCAGGGCACGAGCAGTACTTC.

The CDR3 here is CASSYSGGAGELFF. Written as DNA, the CDR3 is TGTGCCAGCAGTTACAGCGGGGGGGCCGGGGAGCTGTTTTTT. V usage is TRBV6-5 and J usage is TRBJ2-2, with TRBD2 identical over 10 bases. Trimming removed 2 bases from V and 6 bases from J; junction bases left unmatched: 0. The CDR3 contains 14 residues. The germline CDR1 and CDR2 sequences are MNHEY and SVGAGI.

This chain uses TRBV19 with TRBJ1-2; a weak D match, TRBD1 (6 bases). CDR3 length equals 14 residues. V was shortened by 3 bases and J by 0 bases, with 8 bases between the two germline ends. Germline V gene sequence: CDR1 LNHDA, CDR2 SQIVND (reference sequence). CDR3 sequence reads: CASSMGQTNYGYTF. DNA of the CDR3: TGTGCCAGTAGTATGGGACAAACTAACTATGGCTACACCTTC.

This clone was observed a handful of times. CDR3 in amino acids: CASSSTGGRSPLHF. In DNA form, the CDR3 reads TGTGCCAGCAGTTCGACAGGGGGTCGTTCACCCCTCCACTTT. The chain carries TRBV27 and TRBJ1-6, with TRBD1 matching over 9 bases. Germline assignment: CDR1 MNHEY and CDR2 SMNVEV (reference sequence). The CDR3 is made up of 14 amino acids. V was pared by 4 bases and J by 9 bases, with 4 bases of the junction left unmatched.

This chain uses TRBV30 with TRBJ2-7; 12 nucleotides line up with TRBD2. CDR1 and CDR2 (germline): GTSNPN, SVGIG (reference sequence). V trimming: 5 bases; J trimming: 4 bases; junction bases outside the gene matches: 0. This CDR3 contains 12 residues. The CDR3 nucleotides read TGTGCCTGGGGACTAGCGGGGTACGAGCAGTACTTC. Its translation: CAWGLAGYEQYF.

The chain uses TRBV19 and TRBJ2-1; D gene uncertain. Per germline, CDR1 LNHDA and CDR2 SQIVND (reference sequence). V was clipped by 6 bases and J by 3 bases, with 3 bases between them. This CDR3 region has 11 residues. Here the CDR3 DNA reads TGTGCCAGTAGGGACTACAATGAGCAGTTCTTC. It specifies CASRDYNEQFF. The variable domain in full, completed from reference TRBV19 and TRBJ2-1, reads DGGITQSPKYLFRKEGQNVTLSCEQNLNHDAMYWYRQDPGQGLRLIYYSQIVNDFQKGDIAEGYSVSREKKESFPLTVTSAQKNPTAFYLCASRDYNEQFFGPGTRLTVL.